Listed here are 28 T cell receptor beta chains from one sample, sequenced in a study of response to subunit inactivated influenza vaccine. A single record per CDR3 protein comes from TCRdb applying MiXCR to the RT-PCR reads. Of 150,000 or so distinct CDR3 sequences listed, over 8.5% are singletons. The sequencing used CD8+ T cells sorted from PBMCs, collected around 25 months after vaccination. The source of these receptors is a man aged 45 to 70 who received an inactivated influenza vaccine.

The sample holds a few counts of this clonotype. The gene calls are TRBV12-3 or TRBV12-4 and TRBJ2-1, with 7 positions matching TRBD1. This CDR3 is built from 15 residues. With V trimmed by 5 bases and J by 5 bases, 9 bases remained unmatched. This CDR3 is CASSPRQGRDNEQFF. The DNA for the CDR3 is TGTGCCAGCAGTCCACGACAGGGTCGGGACAATGAGCAGTTCTTC.

DNA of the CDR3: TGTGCCAGCAGCGCTACTAGCGGGGGATCCTACAATGAGCAGTTCTTC. Its protein is CASSATSGGSYNEQFF. The chain couples TRBV9 to TRBJ2-1, with 11 bases identical to TRBD2. Trimming cost V 3 bases and J 1 base; bases outside gene matches: 3. The length of the CDR3 is 16 residues. Germline CDR1 is SGDLS and CDR2 is YYNGEE.

Of note for this clonotype: Just one base apart from a much larger clone, this may be a read error. The gene calls are TRBV7-9 and TRBJ1-5; D is unresolved. Per the germline V gene, CDR1 is SEHNR and CDR2 is FQNEAQ (reference sequence). This CDR3 contains 14 residues. The germline V and J ends were trimmed by 5 bases and 4 bases, with 12 bases remaining between them. CDR3 sequence reads: CASSTEGGNQPQHF. The CDR3 bases are TGTGCCAGCAGCACCGAGGGCGGGAATCAGCCCCAGCATTTT.

This clonotype was seen at least ten times. The V call is TRBV5-1, the J call TRBJ2-1; unclear D gene. The CDR3 has 12 amino acids. V lost 5 bases and J lost 8, with 11 bases in between. Germline lookup yields CDR1 SGHRS and CDR2 YFSETQ. The CDR3 DNA follows: TGCGCCAGCAGAAACTTTGCGGATGAGCAGTTCTTC. Protein sequence: CASRNFADEQFF.

This clonotype was counted at least ten times. V and J are TRBV4-2 and TRBJ2-1; TRBD2 matches at 15 bases. V trimming: 3 bases; J trimming: 8 bases; junction bases outside the gene matches: 8. CDR1 and CDR2 (germline): LGHNA, YNFKEQ. The CDR3 is 17 residues long. The CDR3 DNA sequence: TGTGCCAGCAGCCACGGGACTAGCGGGGGGTGGGGTGATGAGCAGTTCTTC. Encoded protein: CASSHGTSGGWGDEQFF.

In its sample, this clonotype was seen many times. The V call is TRBV20-1, the J call TRBJ2-1, with D possibly being TRBD1 (6 bases). CDR1 and CDR2 (germline): DFQATT, SNEGSKA (reference sequence). The CDR3 extends over 15 amino acids. V was pared by 4 bases and J by 5 bases, with 18 bases between. The CDR3 protein is CSATGWDTKDNEQFF. As DNA, the CDR3 is TGCAGTGCTACTGGATGGGACACCAAGGACAATGAGCAGTTCTTC.

In this sample, this clonotype turned up a few times. The CDR3 spells CASSYNPSGDGYTF. The CDR3 nucleotides read TGTGCCAGCAGTTACAACCCTTCGGGGGATGGCTACACCTTC. The chain recombines TRBV6-2 or TRBV6-3 with TRBJ1-2; tentatively, D is TRBD1 (5 bases). The CDR3 is made up of 14 amino acids. The germline V and J ends were trimmed by 2 bases and 6 bases, with 13 bases remaining between them. CDR1 and CDR2 (germline): MNHEY, SVGEGT.

In its sample, this clonotype was seen a few times. The rearrangement links TRBV9 to TRBJ2-5; tentative D call: TRBD2 (6 bases). The germline V and J ends were trimmed by 0 bases and 5 bases, with 11 bases remaining between them. The CDR3 runs 14 residues. Looked up from germline, CDR1 is SGDLS and CDR2 is YYNGEE. The CDR3 DNA sequence: TGTGCCAGCAGCGTAGCGGGAGATGTGGAGACCCAGTACTTC. This codes for CASSVAGDVETQYF.

This clonotype was picked up a small number of times. The chain recombines TRBV9 with TRBJ2-7; TRBD2 matches at 7 bases. The length of the CDR3 is 15 residues. Germline V lookup: CDR1 SGDLS, CDR2 YYNGEE. With V trimmed by 4 bases and J by 4 bases, 11 bases remained unmatched. CDR3 protein: CASSRQGSGSYEQYF. CDR3 in DNA: TGTGCCAGCAGCCGCCAGGGTAGCGGGTCATACGAGCAGTACTTC.

This clonotype was detected ten times or more. The chain has TRBV5-6 and TRBJ2-5; no definite D call. The length of the CDR3 is 16 residues. Germline V CDR1 and CDR2: SGHDT, YYEEEE. Between the trimmed V and J ends, which lost 4 bases and 1 base, there was a span of 17 bases. The CDR3, as DNA: TGTGCCAGCAGCAGCCGGAAGCGAACACCCCAAGAGACCCAGTACTTC. It codes for CASSSRKRTPQETQYF.

In regard to this clonotype: Since no conserved phenylalanine or tryptophan closes the CDR3, a read error is the likely cause. This chain joins TRBV4-1 and TRBJ1-1; possible D gene TRBD1, 6 bases. This CDR3 has 14 residues. Trimming pared 3 bases from V and 8 bases from J, leaving 16 bases between. Germline lookup yields CDR1 MGHRA and CDR2 YSYEKL. CDR3 residues: CASSHNLGTLEAFL. The CDR3 nucleotides are TGCGCCAGCAGCCACAACTTAGGGACACTAGAAGCTTTCTTA.

V is TRBV29-1 and J is TRBJ1-2; 7 bases are shared with TRBD1. CDR3 size: 13 residues. J lost 3 bases, V lost 4 bases, and 5 bases had no gene match. Germline CDR1 SQVTM, CDR2 ANQGSEA. Here the CDR3 DNA reads TGCAGCGTTGTAGGGGGACAGTACTATGGCTACACCTTC. Translating gives CSVVGGQYYGYTF.

This clonotype came up many times. V and J are TRBV7-2 and TRBJ2-1; TRBD2 matches 13 bases. The V and J ends lost 8 bases and 2 bases, in that order; junction bases with no gene match: 9. This CDR3 is 17 amino acids long. Germline loops: CDR1 SGHTA, CDR2 FQGNSA. The CDR3 sequence: CASGGTSGIYTYNEQFF. The CDR3, as DNA: TGTGCCAGCGGAGGGACTAGCGGGATTTACACCTACAATGAGCAGTTCTTC.

This clonotype was observed many times. The rearrangement uses TRBV7-8 and TRBJ2-7; 12 positions agree with TRBD2. V gave up 4 bases and J gave up 2 bases; unmatched junction bases: 6. The CDR3 is 16 amino acids. The V gene's germline CDR1 is SGHVS and CDR2 FQNEAQ. As DNA, the CDR3 is TGTGCCAGCAGCTCAGGACTAGCGGGGACCGCCTACGAGCAGTACTTC. Translating it yields CASSSGLAGTAYEQYF.

The rearrangement joins TRBV15 to TRBJ1-5; D unresolved. V lost 0 bases to trimming and J lost 5 bases, with 11 bases between them. In germline, CDR1 is LNHNV, CDR2 YYDKDF (reference sequence). This CDR3 contains 15 residues. In DNA form, the CDR3 reads TGTGCCACCAGCAGAGATAAGGTGGAAGATCAGCCCCAGCATTTT. This translates into CATSRDKVEDQPQHF. The full variable domain, with the rest looked up from reference TRBV15 and TRBJ1-5, is DAMVIQNPRYQVTQFGKPVTLSCSQTLNHNVMYWYQQKSSQAPKLLFHYYDKDFNNEADTPDNFQSRRPNTSFCFLDIRSPGLGDTAMYLCATSRDKVEDQPQHFGDGTRLSIL.

This clonotype was found a few times. The V call is TRBV9, the J call TRBJ2-5; D is unresolved. The ends were cut back, 3 bases at V and 5 bases at J, with 8 bases in the middle. Looked up from germline, CDR1 is SGDLS and CDR2 is YYNGEE. CDR3 length: 12 amino acids. CDR3 region: CASSGQNETQYF. In DNA, the CDR3 is TGTGCCAGCAGCGGTCAGAACGAGACCCAGTACTTC. The entire variable domain, with the rest obtained from reference TRBV9 and TRBJ2-5, is as follows: DSGVTQTPKHLITATGQRVTLRCSPRSGDLSVYWYQQSLDQGLQFLIQYYNGEERAKGNILERFSAQQFPDLHSELNLSSLELGDSALYFCASSGQNETQYFGPGTRLLVL.

This clonotype was seen only a few times. The V call is TRBV30, the J call TRBJ2-7; D uncertain. The length of the CDR3 is 13 residues. The V gene's germline CDR1 is GTSNPN and CDR2 SVGIG (reference sequence). V lost 0 bases and J 6 bases, leaving 12 bases between the germline ends. The CDR3, as DNA: TGTGCCTGGAGTGTACAACCCCGTTCCGAGCAGTACTTC. Translating gives CAWSVQPRSEQYF.

This sequence joins TRBV25-1 and TRBJ2-1; 11 bases match TRBD2. In germline, CDR1 is MGHDK, CDR2 SYGVNS. This CDR3 has 16 residues. Trimming at V came to 6 bases and at J to 3 bases, leaving 7 bases not matched to a gene. The CDR3 DNA sequence: TGTGCCAGCAGCGACTTTGGGACTAGCGGCTACAATGAGCAGTTCTTC. The encoded protein is CASSDFGTSGYNEQFF.

This clonotype showed up just once. This chain uses TRBV25-1 with TRBJ1-3, with D perhaps matching TRBD1 (5 bases). Germline CDR1 MGHDK, CDR2 SYGVNS. This CDR3 comprises 15 residues. The V and J ends lost 1 base and 2 bases respectively, with 9 bases between them. CDR3 amino acids: CASSELSRAGNTIYF. The DNA for the CDR3 is TGTGCCAGCAGTGAATTGAGCAGGGCTGGAAACACCATATATTTT.

This clonotype appeared a few times. This chain joins TRBV18 and TRBJ2-2; possibly TRBD2 for D (6 bases). The germline CDR1 and CDR2 sequences are KGHSH and LQKENI. V dropped 1 base and J dropped 0 bases, with 12 bases sitting between them. The CDR3 length is 17 residues. CDR3 amino acids: CASSPQPGLANTGELFF. The CDR3 DNA reads TGTGCCAGCTCACCACAACCGGGACTCGCGAACACCGGGGAGCTGTTTTTT. Supplemented by reference TRBV18 and TRBJ2-2, the full variable domain reads NAGVMQNPRHLVRRRGQEARLRCSPMKGHSHVYWYRQLPEEGLKFMVYLQKENIIDESGMPKERFSAEFPKEGPSILRIQQVVRGDSAAYFCASSPQPGLANTGELFFGEGSRLTVL.

This clonotype was counted a few times. CDR3 nucleotides: TGTGCCAGCAGCGTAGGGGGAAGGGGACAGAACACTGAAGCTTTCTTT. This codes for CASSVGGRGQNTEAFF. The chain combines TRBV9 with TRBJ1-1, with a possible D match to TRBD1 (6 bases). Trimming took off 0 bases at V and 1 base at J, with 13 bases between the two ends. This CDR3 has 16 residues. CDR1 SGDLS and CDR2 YYNGEE come from the germline V gene. The complete variable domain, with remaining parts taken from reference TRBV9 and TRBJ1-1, reads DSGVTQTPKHLITATGQRVTLRCSPRSGDLSVYWYQQSLDQGLQFLIQYYNGEERAKGNILERFSAQQFPDLHSELNLSSLELGDSALYFCASSVGGRGQNTEAFFGQGTRLTVV.

The gene calls are TRBV6-2 or TRBV6-3 and TRBJ2-1, with 9 bases aligning to TRBD1. The CDR3 runs 16 residues. Germline V gene sequence: CDR1 MNHEY, CDR2 SVGEGT. Trimming removed 0 bases from V and 6 bases from J; junction bases left unmatched: 6. Here the CDR3 reads CASSYSLQGARNEQFF. CDR3 sequence (DNA): TGTGCCAGCAGTTACTCGTTACAGGGGGCGCGCAATGAGCAGTTCTTC.

Many counts were recorded for this clonotype. V and J are TRBV15 and TRBJ2-7; TRBD1 agrees at 7 bases. This CDR3 spans 15 amino acids. V was clipped by 3 bases and J by 0 bases; unmatched bases: 5. CDR1 is LNHNV and CDR2 is YYDKDF in the germline V gene (reference sequence). CDR3 amino acids: CATSSQRDSSYEQYF. The CDR3 DNA reads TGTGCCACCAGCAGTCAACGGGACAGCTCCTACGAGCAGTACTTC.

The chain combines TRBV5-1 with TRBJ1-2; D perhaps matches TRBD1 (6 bases). V lost 0 bases, J lost 8 bases, and 17 bases lay in between. This CDR3 has 15 residues. Germline-derived CDR1 and CDR2 are SGHRS and YFSETQ. The CDR3 loop reads CASSLELGAIGGYTF. CDR3 DNA sequence: TGCGCCAGCAGCTTGGAGCTGGGGGCGATAGGAGGCTACACCTTC.

This clonotype was detected a few times. The chain combines TRBV27 with TRBJ2-1; D unclear. V dropped 3 bases and J dropped 5 bases, with 8 bases sitting between them. Germline CDR1 MNHEY, CDR2 SMNVEV (reference sequence). This CDR3 is 13 amino acids long. CDR3 protein: CASSFSRNNEQFF. DNA of the CDR3: TGTGCCAGCAGTTTTTCGCGAAACAATGAGCAGTTCTTC.

This clonotype has more than one count but fewer than ten. The V call is TRBV11-2, the J call TRBJ2-3; D remains unclear. With 5 bases removed from V and 3 bases from J, the gap between germline ends came to 12 bases. The CDR3 spans 14 residues. Germline V gives CDR1 SGHAT, CDR2 FQNNGV. The CDR3 coding sequence is TGTGCCAGCAGCCCGATCCTAGGAACAGATACGCAGTATTTT. Translating it yields CASSPILGTDTQYF. Together with reference TRBV11-2 and TRBJ2-3, the CDR3 gives the full variable domain: EAGVAQSPRYKIIEKRQSVAFWCNPISGHATLYWYQQILGQGPKLLIQFQNNGVVDDSQLPKDRFSAERLKGVDSTLKIQPAKLEDSAVYLCASSPILGTDTQYFGPGTRLTVL.

This clonotype was recorded a few times. The J gene is TRBJ2-2, the V gene TRBV5-1, with unresolved D. The CDR3 extends over 15 amino acids. Germline V gene data show CDR1 as SGHRS and CDR2 as YFSETQ. The ends were cut back, 3 bases at V and 3 bases at J, with 12 bases in the middle. The CDR3 DNA sequence: TGCGCCAGCAGCTCTCATGGCCCCGACACCGGGGAGCTGTTTTTT. Protein sequence: CASSSHGPDTGELFF.

This clonotype was recorded a few times. V gene TRBV20-1 combines with J gene TRBJ2-7; D gene uncertain. With 5 bases removed from V and 2 bases from J, the gap between germline ends came to 7 bases. The CDR3 is 11 amino acids. Germline V gene sequence: CDR1 DFQATT, CDR2 SNEGSKA (reference sequence). The DNA for the CDR3 is TGCAGTGCTCCCGTTACCTACGAGCAGTACTTC. It translates to CSAPVTYEQYF.